Below, one T cell receptor (beta chain) is given with its context. Its target is not known. This CDR3 comprises 14 residues. The V end lost 5 bases, the J end lost 1 base, and 13 bases lay between the germline ends. Germline-derived CDR1 and CDR2 are SQVTM and ANQGSEA. The data derive from a study of graft-versus-host responses after intestinal transplantation. The assay was immunoSEQ multiplex PCR, and TCRdb's table has in-frame clones only and misses some. This table has about 9,200 clones, roughly 89% appearing once. Findings and caveats of the study: Some GvH clones were seen earlier in gut or blood, suggesting intestinal origin.

V is TRBV29-1 and J is TRBJ2-3; D is possibly TRBD1 (6 bases). The sample in question was PBMCs, obtained 43 to 45 days after intestinal transplant. The clonotype was recovered from a human patient who received an intestinal transplant, so some T cells may come from the graft donor. CDR3: CSVYTGFGTDTQYF. The CDR3 DNA is TGCAGCGTTTACACAGGGTTTGGCACAGATACGCAGTATTTT.